This T cell receptor beta chain emerged from a study of blood T cell repertoires in COVID-19. The overall study: Whether acute or convalescent, the COVID-19 samples came from the United States, Italy and Spain. PBMCs, B-cell-depleted T cells, or T cells provided the cDNA or gDNA that made up the material.

In the study's own analysis: The authors estimated nucleated cell counts from reference gene primer amplification. Assay: immunoSEQ multiplex PCR; the TCRdb copy retains only in-frame clones and omits some. V and J calls and clone size follow that table, whereas D and trimming were derived from the DNA. The table has 200,000 to 250,000 clones, approximately 80% seen once. Trimming took 1 base from V and 8 from J; bases not matched to a gene: 5. Germline CDR1 reads LNHNV; CDR2 reads YYDKDF (reference sequence). CDR3 length equals 15 residues. The clonotype comes from a young man who had recovered from COVID-19. Source material: peripheral blood. J is TRBJ2-3 and V is TRBV15; 11 bases align to TRBD2. Here the CDR3 reads CATSRGDSGGGTQYF. The CDR3 nucleotides read TGTGCCACCAGCAGAGGGGATAGCGGGGGGGGTACGCAGTATTTT. The full variable domain, completed using reference TRBV15 and TRBJ2-3, is DAMVIQNPRYQVTQFGKPVTLSCSQTLNHNVMYWYQQKSSQAPKLLFHYYDKDFNNEADTPDNFQSRRPNTSFCFLDIRSPGLGDTAMYLCATSRGDSGGGTQYFGPGTRLTVL.